The entry below describes one T cell receptor beta chain. The target of this receptor is not known. Per-base quality was not reported, and no clone a single base away is much larger than it. The data derive from a study of CD8 T cells in ankylosing spondylitis listed by TCRdb under 2017. General notes on the study: The study set out to find disease-linked TCR variants by profiling T cell receptor beta repertoires in ankylosing spondylitis patients and healthy donors. The whole study cohort included over a hundred healthy donors and 25 ankylosing spondylitis patients. Peripheral blood was sampled, and synovial fluid was also collected from ankylosing spondylitis patients.

Here is what the overall study found, with its caveats: Blood from ankylosing spondylitis patients appeared to be characterized by a TCR beta motif made up of about 8 highly homologous amino acid variants. Some TCR beta motif variants had previously been reported in synovial fluid and blood of reactive arthritis patients, which suggested common disease-initiation mechanisms. The disease-linked clones were reported to be significantly enriched in matched synovial fluid samples from ankylosing spondylitis patients. In peripheral blood, the disease-linked clones were found at relatively low frequencies and had a CD8+ phenotype.

V is shortened by 0 bases, J by 2 bases, and the region joining them spans 13 bases. From its cysteine to its phenylalanine, the CDR3 spans 16 amino acids. Of the read, only the CDR3 DNA is kept; its 48 bases are in frame from base 1. For CDR1 and CDR2, the germline V gene lists SGHRS and YFSETQ. TCRdb shows the sequencer as Illumina HiSeq 2500. TCR beta libraries were prepared by quantitative 5'-RACE with molecular barcodes. On the authors' methods: Disease-linked TCR variants were identified with a new computational method built on a probabilistic model of VDJ rearrangement. TCRdb cleaned the public reads at Q25 with fastp, built clones with MiXCR and kept in-frame beta chains. CDR3 protein sequences are deduplicated, and each keeps its most common genes and DNA. The V and J calls follow TCRdb's processing rather than the paper's. The sample table lists 350,000 to 450,000 distinct CDR3 sequences, more than 25% of them with a count of one. The ten largest clones take up roughly 0.8% of the sample.

The source material was blood, either unsorted or a sorted T cell fraction (not recorded which). Recombination joined TRBV5-1 with TRBJ2-3; the D gene cannot be resolved reliably. The TCR sequence derives from a male donor with ankylosing spondylitis. The DNA reads as follows: TGCGCCAGCAGCTTGGAAGGCAGGCCGCCCACAGATACGCAGTATTTT. It codes for CASSLEGRPPTDTQYF.